This TCR beta chain appears in the sequencing data of a study of blood T cell repertoires in COVID-19. V was shortened by 7 bases and J by 2 bases, with 14 bases between the two germline ends. Looked up from germline, CDR1 is LGHNT and CDR2 is FRNRAP. The CDR3 runs to 14 residues. Produced via immunoSEQ multiplex PCR; TCRdb's table is partial and in-frame only. The sample lists about 440,000 clones, roughly 87% occurring once. The J gene is TRBJ1-1, the V gene TRBV12-5, with a possible D match to TRBD1 (6 bases). The clonotype was recovered from a woman in her late teens or twenties with acute COVID-19. Sequencing was carried out using PBMCs or T cells enriched from blood (not recorded which). CDR3 nucleotide sequence: TGTGCTAGTGAGTCTGCAGGGGAAAACACTGAAGCTTTCTTT. It encodes CASESAGENTEAFF.